This TCR beta chain appears in the sequencing data of a study of CD8 T cells in Susac syndrome (dated by TCRdb to about 2019). As for the study more broadly: Among the sequenced Susac syndrome patients, six had clinically active disease and roughly eight were in clinical remission. Whether CD8+ T cell activation and differentiation in Susac syndrome was antigen driven was tested using repertoire sequencing. Susac syndrome patients were therapy-naive, on corticosteroids (some also receiving IVIg), or on IVIg alone at blood withdrawal. The study compared CD8+ T cell repertoire clonality among 12 healthy donors, about 14 Susac syndrome patients and some 16 multiple sclerosis patients. The paper as a whole reports these results and caveats: Susac syndrome CD8+ repertoires showed clonal expansion, highest in CD8+ TEMRA cells and greater in clinically active than remitting patients. Around 15 Susac-specific public clones were identified in the total CD8+ repertoire, and about 5 Susac-specific public clones were identified in the CD8+ TEMRA repertoire. The number of individuals in the TCR sequencing and HLA analysis was acknowledged as relatively small.

The germline V gene encodes CDR1 SGHNT and CDR2 YYREEE (reference sequence). A distance of 11 bases separates the germline ends of V and J, which lose 2 bases and 2 bases respectively. From cysteine to phenylalanine, the CDR3 is 15 amino acids long. Just CDR3 DNA is preserved here, 45 bases in frame from base 1. Concerning this clonotype itself: Its antigen remains unidentified. Base-call qualities are not available, and no considerably larger clone is one nucleotide away.

Peripheral blood CD8+ and CD4+ T cells from healthy donors, Susac syndrome patients and multiple sclerosis patients were profiled using high-throughput TCR beta sequencing. Susac syndrome patients met recently defined diagnostic criteria for definite or probable disease. Bulk CD8+ and CD4+ T cells were purified by magnetic negative isolation, whereas CD8+ TEMRA cells were enriched by FACS. Blood was drawn into EDTA tubes, processed within 24 hours, and PBMCs were isolated by density gradient centrifugation. PBMCs intended for TCR sequencing were cryopreserved in liquid nitrogen and were subsequently thawed in a 37 degrees C water bath. Purity of sorted or isolated CD4+, CD8+ and CD8+ TEMRA cells was at least 90%. RNA was extracted using the RNeasy kit, and roughly 0.5 to 1 ug of the RNA was reverse transcribed with random hexamers. The immunoSEQ multiplex PCR assay, which covers 54 Vbeta and 13 Jbeta segments, was used to amplify TCR beta CDR3 regions. Bias from PCR amplification was corrected by using a synthetic template baseline for primer optimization and for computational correction. The original pipeline was this. Reads were annotated to V, D and J genes according to IMGT and were analyzed with immunoSEQ Analyzer, with only productive sequences retained. Clonality was computed as one minus Shannon entropy normalized by log2 of the number of productive unique sequences. For each patient and control, public and private clones were evaluated among the 100 most prevalent clones. A clone was defined as Susac-specific if it was absent from the healthy and MS cohorts, from more than 850 published viral clones and from other ImmuneACCESS disease sequences. Through fastp at Q25 and MiXCR, TCRdb rebuilt clones from the public reads, retaining in-frame beta chains. One record per CDR3 amino acid sequence lists the most common genes and DNA. These V and J calls rely on TCRdb rather than the paper's analysis. The sample contains around 79,000 distinct CDR3 sequences, around 94% of them found a single time. 0.52% of the sample comes from the top ten.

The sequenced material came from CD8+ T cells from PBMCs. In this chain, TRBV5-4 is recombined with TRBJ2-1; the D gene is perhaps TRBD2, on 5 matching bases. The origin of this receptor is a human donor with Susac syndrome. CDR3 loop: CASSFKRETYNEQFF. The nucleotide sequence reads as follows: TGTGCCAGCAGCTTCAAGAGGGAAACCTACAATGAGCAGTTCTTC. With the rest looked up from the reference TRBV5-4 and TRBJ2-1 genes rather than sequenced, the full variable domain is ETGVTQSPTHLIKTRGQQVTLRCSSQSGHNTVSWYQQALGQGPQFIFQYYREEENGRGNFPPRFSGLQFPNYSSELNVNALELDDSALYLCASSFKRETYNEQFFGPGTRLTVL.